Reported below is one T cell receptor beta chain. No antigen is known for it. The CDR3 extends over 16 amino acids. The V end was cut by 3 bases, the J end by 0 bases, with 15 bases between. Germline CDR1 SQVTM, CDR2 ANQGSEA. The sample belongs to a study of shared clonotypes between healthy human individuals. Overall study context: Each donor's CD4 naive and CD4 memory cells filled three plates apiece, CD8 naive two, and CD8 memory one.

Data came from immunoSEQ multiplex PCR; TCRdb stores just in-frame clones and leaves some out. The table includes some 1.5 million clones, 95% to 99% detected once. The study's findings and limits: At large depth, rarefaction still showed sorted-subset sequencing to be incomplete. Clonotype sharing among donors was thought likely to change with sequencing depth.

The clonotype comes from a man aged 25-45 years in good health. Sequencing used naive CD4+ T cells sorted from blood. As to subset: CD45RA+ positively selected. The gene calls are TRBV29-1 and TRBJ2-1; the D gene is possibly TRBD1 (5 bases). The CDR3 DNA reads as TGCAGCGTTGAGAAGGGGATTGCTAGCTCCTACAATGAGCAGTTCTTC. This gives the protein CSVEKGIASSYNEQFF.